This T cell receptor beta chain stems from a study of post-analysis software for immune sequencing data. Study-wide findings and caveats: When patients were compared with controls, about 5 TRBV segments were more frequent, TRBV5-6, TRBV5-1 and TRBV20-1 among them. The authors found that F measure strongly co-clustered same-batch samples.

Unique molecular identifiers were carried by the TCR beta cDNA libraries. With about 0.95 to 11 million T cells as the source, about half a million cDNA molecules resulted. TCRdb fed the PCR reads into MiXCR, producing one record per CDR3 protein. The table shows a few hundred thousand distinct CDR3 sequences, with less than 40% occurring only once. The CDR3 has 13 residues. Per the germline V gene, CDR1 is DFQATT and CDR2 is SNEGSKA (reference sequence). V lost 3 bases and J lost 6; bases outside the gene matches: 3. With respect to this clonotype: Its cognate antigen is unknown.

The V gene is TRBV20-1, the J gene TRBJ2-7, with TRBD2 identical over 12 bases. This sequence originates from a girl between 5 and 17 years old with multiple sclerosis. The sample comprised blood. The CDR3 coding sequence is TGCAGTGCTAGGCTAGCGGGGGGGCCCGAGCAGTACTTC. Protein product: CSARLAGGPEQYF.